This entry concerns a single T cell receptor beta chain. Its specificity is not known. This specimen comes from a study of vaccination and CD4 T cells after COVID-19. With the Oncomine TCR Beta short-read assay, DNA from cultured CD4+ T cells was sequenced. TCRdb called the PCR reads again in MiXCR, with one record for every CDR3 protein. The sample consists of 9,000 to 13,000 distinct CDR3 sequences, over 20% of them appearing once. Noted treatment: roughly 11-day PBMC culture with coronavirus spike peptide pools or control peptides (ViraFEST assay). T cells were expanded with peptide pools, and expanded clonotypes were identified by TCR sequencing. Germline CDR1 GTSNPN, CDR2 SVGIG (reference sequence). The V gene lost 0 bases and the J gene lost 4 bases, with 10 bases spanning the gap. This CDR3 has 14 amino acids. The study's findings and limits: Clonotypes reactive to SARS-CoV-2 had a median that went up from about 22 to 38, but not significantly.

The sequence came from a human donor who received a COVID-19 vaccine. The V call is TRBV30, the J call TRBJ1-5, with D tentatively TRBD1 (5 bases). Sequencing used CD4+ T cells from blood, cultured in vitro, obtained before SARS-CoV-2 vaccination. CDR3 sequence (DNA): TGTGCCTGGAGTGTTTCCCAGGGTAATCAGCCCCAGCATTTT. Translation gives CAWSVSQGNQPQHF.